Each of the 27 T cell receptor beta chains below was sequenced from the same sample in a study of shared clonotypes between healthy human individuals. The assay was immunoSEQ multiplex PCR, and TCRdb's table has in-frame clones only and misses some. This sample has 1.5 million to 2.5 million clones; approximately 94% occur once, and the top ten carry 1% to 1.5%. Naive CD8 isolation took CD45RO-negative cells positively selected for CCR7 and excluded terminally differentiated effector memory CD45RA+ cells. Sequencing was done on a sample of naive CD8+ T cells sorted from blood. All receptors derive from a man aged 18 to 30 in good health.

As concerns this clone: In the same sample, other DNA sequences code for this CDR3. This chain connects TRBV27 to TRBJ2-7; 9 bases fit TRBD2. With 2 bases clipped from V and 4 bases from J, the junction kept 3 bases outside the gene matches. This CDR3 contains 14 residues. Germline CDR1 is MNHEY and CDR2 is SMNVEV (reference sequence). The CDR3 loop is CASSLLAGHYEQYF. The DNA for the CDR3 is TGTGCCAGCAGTTTACTAGCGGGACATTACGAGCAGTACTTC.

V is TRBV4-1 and J is TRBJ2-7; 9 positions agree with TRBD2. V lost 4 bases to trimming and J lost 7 bases; unmatched junction nucleotides: 8. There are 14 residues in the CDR3. Germline loops: CDR1 MGHRA, CDR2 YSYEKL. Here the CDR3 reads CASSLWREGLEQYF. CDR3 sequence (DNA): TGCGCCAGCAGCCTTTGGCGGGAGGGCCTGGAGCAGTACTTC.

This chain links TRBV19 with TRBJ2-1; possibly TRBD2 for D (6 bases). Germline V lookup: CDR1 LNHDA, CDR2 SQIVND (reference sequence). The CDR3 consists of 14 residues. Trimming removed 3 bases from V and 4 bases from J, with 10 bases in between. The CDR3: CASSIGGLYNEQFF. CDR3 in DNA: TGTGCCAGTAGTATCGGGGGACTGTACAATGAGCAGTTCTTC.

This clone was counted once. The chain carries TRBV4-2 and TRBJ2-3; 11 positions match TRBD2. The CDR3 is made up of 16 amino acids. Germline CDR1 LGHNA, CDR2 YNFKEQ. Germline trimming cut 3 bases from V and 2 bases from J; bases unmatched to any gene: 4. CDR3 bases: TGTGCCAGCAGCCAGCCGGGACTAGCGGTCACAGATACGCAGTATTTT. This translates into CASSQPGLAVTDTQYF.

The rearrangement joins TRBV19 to TRBJ1-4; D is unresolved. V was pared by 3 bases and J by 7 bases, with 12 bases between. The CDR3 extends over 14 amino acids. CDR1 is LNHDA and CDR2 is SQIVND in the germline V gene (reference sequence). CDR3 region: CASSMSDGSEKLFF. CDR3 sequence (DNA): TGTGCCAGTAGTATGAGCGATGGGAGTGAAAAACTGTTTTTT. The whole variable domain, filled in from reference TRBV19 and TRBJ1-4, reads DGGITQSPKYLFRKEGQNVTLSCEQNLNHDAMYWYRQDPGQGLRLIYYSQIVNDFQKGDIAEGYSVSREKKESFPLTVTSAQKNPTAFYLCASSMSDGSEKLFFGSGTQLSVL.

The chain employs TRBV5-1 and TRBJ2-2; unclear D gene. CDR3 length: 15 amino acids. Germline V lookup: CDR1 SGHRS, CDR2 YFSETQ. Trimming pared 0 bases from V and 3 bases from J, leaving 9 bases between. CDR3 in amino acids: CASSLVGPDTGELFF. CDR3 in DNA: TGCGCCAGCAGCTTGGTCGGGCCGGACACCGGGGAGCTGTTTTTT. Full variable domain (rest looked up from reference TRBV5-1 and TRBJ2-2): KAGVTQTPRYLIKTRGQQVTLSCSPISGHRSVSWYQQTPGQGLQFLFEYFSETQRNKGNFPGRFSGRQFSNSRSEMNVSTLELGDSALYLCASSLVGPDTGELFFGEGSRLTVL.

This clone was seen once. V usage is TRBV10-3 and J usage is TRBJ2-7; TRBD1 matches at 7 bases. Per germline, CDR1 ENHRY and CDR2 SYGVKD. Germline trimming cut 6 bases from V and 0 bases from J; bases unmatched to any gene: 14. The CDR3 is made up of 17 amino acids. CDR3 DNA sequence: TGTGCCATCAGCCAGGGGGATGAGGGGGTAAGCTCCTACGAGCAGTACTTC. It codes for CAISQGDEGVSSYEQYF.

V is TRBV2 and J is TRBJ1-1; 9 bases map to TRBD1. Germline trimming cut 2 bases from V and 2 bases from J; bases unmatched to any gene: 6. This CDR3 contains 16 residues. Germline values: CDR1 SNHLY, CDR2 FYNNEI. CDR3 region: CASSETRTGVNTEAFF. CDR3 DNA sequence: TGTGCCAGCAGTGAAACTCGGACAGGGGTAAACACTGAAGCTTTCTTT.

The rearrangement joins TRBV19 to TRBJ2-7, with D perhaps given as TRBD1 or TRBD2 (6 bases each). The CDR3 has 17 residues. Germline CDR1 reads LNHDA; CDR2 reads SQIVND (reference sequence). V dropped 7 bases and J dropped 3 bases, with 25 bases sitting between them. CDR3 loop: CASTQTWIGGSDYEQYF. CDR3 in DNA: TGTGCCAGTACCCAGACCTGGATAGGGGGGTCGGACTACGAGCAGTACTTC.

The chain links TRBV9 to TRBJ2-1; D possibly corresponds to TRBD2 (5 bases). V was trimmed by 4 bases and J by 4 bases, leaving 12 bases between them. CDR1 SGDLS and CDR2 YYNGEE come from the germline V gene. CDR3 length equals 14 residues. The CDR3 region is CASSQEGGYNEQFF. CDR3 nucleotides: TGTGCCAGCAGCCAAGAGGGTGGGTACAATGAGCAGTTCTTC.

This clone was picked up one time. The chain is built from TRBV5-1 and TRBJ2-7; 8 positions match TRBD2. V was clipped by 3 bases and J by 5 bases; unmatched bases: 4. The CDR3 sequence is 13 residues long. The germline V gene encodes CDR1 SGHRS and CDR2 YFSETQ. The DNA of the CDR3 is TGCGCCAGCAGCTCGGGGGGGCGAGACGAGCAGTACTTC. It encodes CASSSGGRDEQYF.

In this sample, this clone turned up once. The chain has TRBV6-5 and TRBJ1-1; 9 nucleotides match TRBD1. Looked up from germline, CDR1 is MNHEY and CDR2 is SVGAGI. V dropped 2 bases and J dropped 4; count of bases not matched to a gene: 8. The length of the CDR3 is 16 residues. The CDR3 here is CASSYRGQGGGTEAFF. The CDR3 DNA reads as TGTGCCAGCAGTTACCGGGGACAGGGAGGTGGCACTGAAGCTTTCTTT.

This sequence joins TRBV5-4 and TRBJ2-2; the match to TRBD2 covers 9 bases. The CDR3 runs 15 residues. J lost 2 bases, V lost 4 bases, and 3 bases had no gene match. CDR1 and CDR2 (germline): SGHNT, YYREEE (reference sequence). The CDR3 reads CASSPGLANTGELFF. The DNA for the CDR3 is TGTGCCAGCAGCCCGGGACTAGCTAACACCGGGGAGCTGTTTTTT.

This chain connects TRBV19 to TRBJ1-5; D is unclear. CDR1 is LNHDA and CDR2 is SQIVND in the germline V gene (reference sequence). This CDR3 spans 15 amino acids. V dropped 7 bases and J dropped 0 bases, with 13 bases sitting between them. The DNA for the CDR3 is TGTGCCAGTAATTTCGGAGTTTATAGCAATCAGCCCCAGCATTTT. It encodes CASNFGVYSNQPQHF.

The chain couples TRBV5-4 to TRBJ2-1, with 13 bases that match TRBD2. The germline CDR1 and CDR2 sequences are SGHNT and YYREEE (reference sequence). V lost 4 bases and J lost 7; bases outside the gene matches: 11. CDR3 length: 17 residues. The CDR3 sequence: CASSRQLAGGLGNEQFF. As DNA, the CDR3 is TGTGCCAGCAGCCGACAACTAGCGGGGGGGCTTGGGAATGAGCAGTTCTTC.

The chain is built from TRBV10-2 and TRBJ2-7; D is possibly TRBD2 (5 bases). V was clipped by 6 bases and J by 9 bases, with 18 bases between them. There are 13 residues in the CDR3. CDR1 is WSHSY, CDR2 SAAADI, per germline. This CDR3 is CASRLTGSGAQYF. The CDR3 DNA reads TGCGCCAGCAGGTTAACGGGGTCTGGCGCGCAGTACTTC.

This clone was seen only once. The V call is TRBV25-1, the J call TRBJ2-2; 8 bases line up with TRBD2. The length of the CDR3 is 15 residues. Germline trimming cut 3 bases from V and 5 bases from J; bases unmatched to any gene: 5. Germline CDR1 is MGHDK and CDR2 is SYGVNS. CDR3 in amino acids: CASSDEREWTGELFF. For the CDR3, the DNA is TGTGCCAGCAGTGATGAGCGGGAGTGGACCGGGGAGCTGTTTTTT.

This clone appeared a single time. The chain uses TRBV5-6 and TRBJ2-7; 7 nucleotides align to TRBD1. The junction had 6 bases not matched to a gene; V was cut back by 4 bases and J by 5 bases. This CDR3 has 13 amino acids. Germline V CDR1 and CDR2: SGHDT, YYEEEE. The CDR3 DNA sequence: TGTGCCAGCAGCCCGGGACAGACCCACGAGCAGTACTTC. Its protein product is CASSPGQTHEQYF.

This chain joins TRBV9 and TRBJ2-2; no clear D gene. V dropped 0 bases and J dropped 7 bases, with 10 bases sitting between them. The V gene's germline CDR1 is SGDLS and CDR2 YYNGEE. There are 14 residues in the CDR3. This CDR3 reads CASSVVGLRGELFF. CDR3 DNA sequence: TGTGCCAGCAGCGTAGTCGGCCTTCGCGGGGAGCTGTTTTTT.

V is TRBV7-9 and J is TRBJ2-2; D is perhaps TRBD2 (5 bases). Trimming pared 2 bases from V and 0 bases from J, leaving 10 bases between. The CDR3 runs to 16 residues. Germline CDR1 reads SEHNR; CDR2 reads FQNEAQ (reference sequence). The chain's CDR3 is CASSLPEVSNTGELFF. As DNA, the CDR3 is TGTGCCAGCAGCTTACCGGAGGTCTCGAACACCGGGGAGCTGTTTTTT.

A word on this clone: This sample also contains other DNA sequences that code for the same CDR3. This chain joins TRBV7-9 and TRBJ2-7, with 11 bases lining up with TRBD2. Germline V gives CDR1 SEHNR, CDR2 FQNEAQ (reference sequence). V dropped 1 base and J dropped 4; count of bases not matched to a gene: 3. The CDR3 extends over 15 amino acids. CDR3 residues: CASSLVGLAVYEQYF. CDR3 coding DNA: TGTGCCAGCAGCTTAGTGGGACTAGCGGTATACGAGCAGTACTTC.

The chain recombines TRBV27 with TRBJ2-3; TRBD2 is a possible D gene (6 bases). The CDR3 spans 18 residues. CDR1 and CDR2 (germline): MNHEY, SMNVEV (reference sequence). V lost 5 bases and J 1 base, leaving 22 bases between the germline ends. The CDR3, as DNA: TGTGCCAGCAGTACACTCACCTTTAGGGAGGACCGCACAGATACGCAGTATTTT. Encoded protein: CASSTLTFREDRTDTQYF.

Turning to this clone: Other nucleotide sequences in the sample specify the same CDR3. V and J are TRBV27 and TRBJ2-7; D may be TRBD2 (7 bases). The germline V and J ends were trimmed by 3 bases and 4 bases, with 10 bases remaining between them. This CDR3 spans 13 amino acids. Per the germline V gene, CDR1 is MNHEY and CDR2 is SMNVEV (reference sequence). CDR3 residues: CASSFGGRYEQYF. The CDR3 DNA reads as TGTGCCAGCAGTTTCGGGGGGCGGTACGAGCAGTACTTC.

V gene TRBV6-1 combines with J gene TRBJ1-2, with 7 bases identical to TRBD1. There are 14 residues in the CDR3. Unmatched junction bases numbered 4, after V lost 2 bases and J lost 4 bases. Germline V gene data show CDR1 as MNHNS and CDR2 as SASEGT. This chain's CDR3 is CASSEWGQSYGYTF. In DNA form, the CDR3 reads TGTGCCAGCAGTGAATGGGGACAGTCCTATGGCTACACCTTC.

The chain combines TRBV9 with TRBJ1-2; TRBD1 matches at 11 bases. V gave up 4 bases and J gave up 4 bases; unmatched junction bases: 6. There are 15 residues in the CDR3. Germline V CDR1 and CDR2: SGDLS, YYNGEE. CDR3 in DNA: TGTGCCAGCAGCACCCGGGACAGGGGGGTCTATGGCTACACCTTC. Its protein is CASSTRDRGVYGYTF. The full variable domain, completed using reference TRBV9 and TRBJ1-2, is DSGVTQTPKHLITATGQRVTLRCSPRSGDLSVYWYQQSLDQGLQFLIQYYNGEERAKGNILERFSAQQFPDLHSELNLSSLELGDSALYFCASSTRDRGVYGYTFGSGTRLTVV.

V usage is TRBV19 and J usage is TRBJ1-6; D gene ambiguous. CDR1 and CDR2 (germline): LNHDA, SQIVND (reference sequence). V was cut by 1 base and J by 7 bases, with 11 bases left in between. This CDR3 has 15 amino acids. CDR3 loop: CASSIAPGPNSPLHF. CDR3 bases: TGTGCCAGTAGTATAGCGCCGGGCCCCAATTCACCCCTCCACTTT.

About this clone: The identical CDR3 is also encoded by other nucleotide sequences in the sample. This chain links TRBV29-1 with TRBJ2-7; TRBD1 aligns across 7 bases. The germline gives CDR1 SQVTM, CDR2 ANQGSEA. The CDR3 loop spans 11 amino acids. J was trimmed by 4 bases and V by 6 bases; bases with no gene match: 3. CDR3 coding DNA: TGCAGCGTGCACAGGGGATACGAGCAGTACTTC. It encodes CSVHRGYEQYF.